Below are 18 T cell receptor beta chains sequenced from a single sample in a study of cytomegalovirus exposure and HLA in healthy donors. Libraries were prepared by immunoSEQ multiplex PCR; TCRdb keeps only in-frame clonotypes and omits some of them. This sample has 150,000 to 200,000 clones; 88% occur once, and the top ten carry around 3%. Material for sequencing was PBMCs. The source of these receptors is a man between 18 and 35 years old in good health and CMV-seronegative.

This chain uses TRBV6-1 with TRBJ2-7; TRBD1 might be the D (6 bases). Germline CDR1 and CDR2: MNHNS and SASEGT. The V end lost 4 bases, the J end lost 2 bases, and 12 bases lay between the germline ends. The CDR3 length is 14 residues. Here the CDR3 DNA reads TGTGCCAGCAGTGTTTGGGCAGGGGCCTACGAGCAGTACGTC. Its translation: CASSVWAGAYEQYV.

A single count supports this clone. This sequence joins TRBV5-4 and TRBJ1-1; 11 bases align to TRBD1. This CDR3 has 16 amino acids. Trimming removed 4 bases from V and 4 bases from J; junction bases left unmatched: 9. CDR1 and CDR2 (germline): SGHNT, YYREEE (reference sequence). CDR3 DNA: TGTGCCAGCAGCCTGGAACCGGGACAGGGGGGCACTGAAGCTTTCTTT. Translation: CASSLEPGQGGTEAFF.

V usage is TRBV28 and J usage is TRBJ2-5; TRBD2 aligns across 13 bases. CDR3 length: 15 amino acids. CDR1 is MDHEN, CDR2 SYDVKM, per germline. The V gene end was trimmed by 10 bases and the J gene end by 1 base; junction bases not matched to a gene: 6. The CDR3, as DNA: TGTGCCACCCGGACTAGCGGGGGACCCCAAGAGACCCAGTACTTC. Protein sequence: CATRTSGGPQETQYF.

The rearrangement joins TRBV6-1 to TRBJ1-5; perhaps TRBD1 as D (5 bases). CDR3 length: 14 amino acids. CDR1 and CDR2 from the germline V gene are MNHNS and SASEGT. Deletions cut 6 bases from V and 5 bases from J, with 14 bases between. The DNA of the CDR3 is TGTGCCAGCAGGGTACCCCAGGGATATCAGCCCCAGCATTTT. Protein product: CASRVPQGYQPQHF.

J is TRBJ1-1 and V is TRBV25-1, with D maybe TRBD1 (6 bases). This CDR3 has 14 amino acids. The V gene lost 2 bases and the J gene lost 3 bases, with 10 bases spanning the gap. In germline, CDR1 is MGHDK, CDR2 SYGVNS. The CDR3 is CASSETRQDTEAFF. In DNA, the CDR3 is TGTGCCAGCAGTGAAACCCGACAGGACACTGAAGCTTTCTTT.

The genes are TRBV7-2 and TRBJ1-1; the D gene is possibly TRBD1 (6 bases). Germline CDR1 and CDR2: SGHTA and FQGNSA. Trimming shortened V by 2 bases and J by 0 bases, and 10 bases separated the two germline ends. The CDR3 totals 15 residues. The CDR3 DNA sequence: TGTGCCAGCAGCTTATGGGACAACCTGAACACTGAAGCTTTCTTT. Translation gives CASSLWDNLNTEAFF.

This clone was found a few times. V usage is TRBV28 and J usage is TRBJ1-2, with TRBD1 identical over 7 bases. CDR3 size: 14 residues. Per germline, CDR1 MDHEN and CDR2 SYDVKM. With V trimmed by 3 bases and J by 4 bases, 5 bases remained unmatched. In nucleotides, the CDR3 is TGTGCCAGCAGTTTTGACAGGGTCATCTATGGCTACACCTTC. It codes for CASSFDRVIYGYTF.

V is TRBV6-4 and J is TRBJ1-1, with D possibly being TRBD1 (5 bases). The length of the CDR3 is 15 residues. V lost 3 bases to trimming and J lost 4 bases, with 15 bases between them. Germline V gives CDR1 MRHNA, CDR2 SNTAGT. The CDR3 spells CASSESLRGGTEAFF. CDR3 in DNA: TGTGCCAGCAGTGAGTCTCTAAGGGGAGGCACTGAAGCTTTCTTT.

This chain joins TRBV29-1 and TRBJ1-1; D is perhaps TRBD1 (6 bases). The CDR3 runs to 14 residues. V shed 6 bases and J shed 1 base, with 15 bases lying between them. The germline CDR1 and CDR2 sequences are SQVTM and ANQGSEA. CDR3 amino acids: CSVGTLLGNTEAFF. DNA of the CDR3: TGCAGCGTCGGGACACTCTTAGGGAACACTGAAGCTTTCTTT. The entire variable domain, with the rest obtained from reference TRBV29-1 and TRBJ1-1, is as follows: SAVISQKPSRDICQRGTSLTIQCQVDSQVTMMFWYRQQPGQSLTLIATANQGSEATYESGFVIDKFPISRPNLTFSTLTVSNMSPEDSSIYLCSVGTLLGNTEAFFGQGTRLTVV.

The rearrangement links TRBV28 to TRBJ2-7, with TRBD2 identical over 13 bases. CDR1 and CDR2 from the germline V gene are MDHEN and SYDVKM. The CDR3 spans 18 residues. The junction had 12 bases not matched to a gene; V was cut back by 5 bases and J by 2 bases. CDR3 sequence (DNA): TGTGCCAGCAGTCCCCCAGGACTAGCGGGGGACCACCCCTACGAGCAGTACTTC. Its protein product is CASSPPGLAGDHPYEQYF. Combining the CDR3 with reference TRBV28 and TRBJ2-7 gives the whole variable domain DVKVTQSSRYLVKRTGEKVFLECVQDMDHENMFWYRQDPGLGLRLIYFSYDVKMKEKGDIPEGYSVSREKKERFSLILESASTNQTSMYLCASSPPGLAGDHPYEQYFGPGTRLTVT.

The CDR3 is CASSLRGRQPQHF. The DNA of the CDR3 is TGTGCCAGCAGTTTAAGGGGGCGTCAGCCCCAGCATTTT. The chain employs TRBV27 and TRBJ1-5; TRBD1 matches at 7 bases. This CDR3 is 13 amino acids long. Trimming removed 2 bases from V and 6 bases from J; junction bases left unmatched: 1. Germline V CDR1 and CDR2: MNHEY, SMNVEV (reference sequence).

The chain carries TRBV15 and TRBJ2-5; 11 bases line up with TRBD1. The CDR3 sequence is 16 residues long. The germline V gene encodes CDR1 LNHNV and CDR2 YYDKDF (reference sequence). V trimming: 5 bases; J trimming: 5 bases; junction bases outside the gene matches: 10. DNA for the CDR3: TGTGCCACCAGCTCCCGGGACAGGGGGTTTCGGGAGACCCAGTACTTC. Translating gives CATSSRDRGFRETQYF.

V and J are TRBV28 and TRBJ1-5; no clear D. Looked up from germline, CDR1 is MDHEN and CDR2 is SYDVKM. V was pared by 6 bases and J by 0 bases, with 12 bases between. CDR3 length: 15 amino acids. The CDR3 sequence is CASSSAALSNQPQHF. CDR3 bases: TGTGCCAGCAGCTCAGCGGCTCTTAGCAATCAGCCCCAGCATTTT.

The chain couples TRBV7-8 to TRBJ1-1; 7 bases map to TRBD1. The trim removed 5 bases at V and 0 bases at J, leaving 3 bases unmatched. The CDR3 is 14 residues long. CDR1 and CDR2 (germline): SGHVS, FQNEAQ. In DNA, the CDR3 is TGTGCCAGCAGCCAAACAGGGGTGAACACTGAAGCTTTCTTT. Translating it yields CASSQTGVNTEAFF.

The CDR3 loop reads CASSTGTGTDTQYF. The CDR3 coding sequence is TGTGCCAGCAGTACTGGGACAGGCACAGATACGCAGTATTTT. This chain joins TRBV27 and TRBJ2-3, with TRBD1 matching over 7 bases. Germline CDR1 and CDR2: MNHEY and SMNVEV (reference sequence). V lost 5 bases to trimming and J lost 1 base; unmatched junction nucleotides: 3. The CDR3 covers 14 residues.

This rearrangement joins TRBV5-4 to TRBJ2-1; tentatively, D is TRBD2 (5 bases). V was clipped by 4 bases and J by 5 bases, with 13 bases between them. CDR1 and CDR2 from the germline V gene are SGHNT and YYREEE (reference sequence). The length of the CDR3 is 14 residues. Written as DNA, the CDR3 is TGTGCCAGCAGCACGCCGGGAAAACACAATGAGCAGTTCTTC. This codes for CASSTPGKHNEQFF.

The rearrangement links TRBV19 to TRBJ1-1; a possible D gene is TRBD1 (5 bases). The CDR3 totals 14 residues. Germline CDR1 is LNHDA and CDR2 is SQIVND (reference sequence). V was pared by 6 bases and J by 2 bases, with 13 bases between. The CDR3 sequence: CASSQGSVNTEAFF. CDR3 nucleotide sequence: TGTGCCAGTAGCCAGGGATCTGTAAACACTGAAGCTTTCTTT.

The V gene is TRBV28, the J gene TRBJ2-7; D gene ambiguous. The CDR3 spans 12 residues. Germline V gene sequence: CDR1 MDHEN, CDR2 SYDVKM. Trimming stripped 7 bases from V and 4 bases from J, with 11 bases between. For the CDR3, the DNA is TGTGCCAGCAAACAGAAAAGTTACGAGCAGTACTTC. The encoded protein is CASKQKSYEQYF.